This TCR beta chain was sequenced for a study of blood T cells in healthy people across ages. This CDR3 comprises 13 residues. V dropped 8 bases and J dropped 11; count of bases not matched to a gene: 12. Germline V gene data show CDR1 as MNHEY and CDR2 as SVGAGI. Then a second PCR, running roughly 7 to 11 cycles, was carried out with a sample-barcoded 5' primer and a J-beta primer mix. TCRdb analysed the 5' RACE reads with MiXCR anew, one entry per CDR3 protein. The repertoire holds about 730,000 distinct CDR3 sequences, around 46% seen once, with under 25% in the top ten. A minimum of 6 micrograms of total RNA was extracted per sample.

Sequenced material: blood. This TCR was sampled from a woman aged 60-75 years in good health. V and J are TRBV6-5 and TRBJ2-5, with 9 bases aligning to TRBD2. CDR3 nucleotides: TGTGCCAGCGCAATAGCGGGAGTTAATGAGCAGTACTTC. Translating it yields CASAIAGVNEQYF.